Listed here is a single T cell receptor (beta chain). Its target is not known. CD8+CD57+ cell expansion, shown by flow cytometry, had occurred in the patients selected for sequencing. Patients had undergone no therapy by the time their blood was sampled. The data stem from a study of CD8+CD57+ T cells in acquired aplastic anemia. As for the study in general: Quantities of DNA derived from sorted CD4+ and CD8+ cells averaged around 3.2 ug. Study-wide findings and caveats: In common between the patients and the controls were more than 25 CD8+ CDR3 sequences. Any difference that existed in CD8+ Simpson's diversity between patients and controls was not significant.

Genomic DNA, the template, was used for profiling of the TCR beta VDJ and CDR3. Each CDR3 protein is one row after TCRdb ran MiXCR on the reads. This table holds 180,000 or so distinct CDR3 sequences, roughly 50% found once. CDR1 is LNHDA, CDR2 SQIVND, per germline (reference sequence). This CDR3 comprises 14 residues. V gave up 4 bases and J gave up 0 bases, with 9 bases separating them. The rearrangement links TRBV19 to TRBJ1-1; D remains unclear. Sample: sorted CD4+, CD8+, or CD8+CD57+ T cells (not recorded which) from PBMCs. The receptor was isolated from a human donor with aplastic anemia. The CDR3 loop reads CASSTPGVNTEAFF. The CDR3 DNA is TGTGCCAGTAGTACACCCGGGGTGAACACTGAAGCTTTCTTT.